These 2 T cell receptor beta chains were sequenced from one sample in a study of low-dose radiotherapy and immunotherapy resistance in tumors. Gene-specific TRAV and TRBV primers were used for first-strand cDNA, covering alpha and beta chains. The PCR that amplified TCRs ran for around 22 cycles, relying on a constant-region primer and a V-primer adapter. MiXCR, run by TCRdb on the reads, gives a single entry per CDR3 protein. The sample lists around 80,000 distinct CDR3 sequences, over 15% occurring once. Time point denoted: after trial treatment. Indicated treatment: LDRT plus nivolumab, ipilimumab, low-dose cyclophosphamide and aspirin (RACIN trial). This material consisted of PBMCs, taken after low-dose radiotherapy plus immunotherapy. Receptors were obtained from a male donor with prostate cancer.

This clonotype appeared many times. This chain links TRBV5-1 with TRBJ2-4; 11 bases are shared with TRBD2. The CDR3 runs 17 residues. Germline trimming cut 0 bases from V and 6 bases from J; bases unmatched to any gene: 8. CDR1 and CDR2 from the germline V gene are SGHRS and YFSETQ. The CDR3 nucleotides read TGCGCCAGCAGCTTGGGTTTAGCGGGAGGGCCTTTAAACATTCAGTACTTC. It specifies CASSLGLAGGPLNIQYF.

Ten or more counts support this clonotype. CDR3 in DNA: TGCAGCGTTCTCGGACAGGTATACAATGAGCAGTTCTTC. It translates to CSVLGQVYNEQFF. V usage is TRBV29-1 and J usage is TRBJ2-1; TRBD1 matches at 7 bases. The junction had 5 bases not matched to a gene; V was cut back by 5 bases and J by 4 bases. CDR3 length equals 13 residues. Germline CDR1 reads SQVTM; CDR2 reads ANQGSEA.